The rows below give T cell receptor beta chains drawn from one sample of a study of cytomegalovirus exposure and HLA in healthy donors. This table comes from immunoSEQ multiplex PCR, and its TCRdb copy is limited to in-frame clones, with some not included. The table includes about 54,000 clones, 75% to 85% detected once. The material sequenced was PBMCs. The receptors come from a female donor in good health and CMV-seronegative. The conserved cysteine and the conserved F or W are not part of the CDR3 here.

j_gene | v_gene | CDR3aa
TRBJ1-5 | TRBV30 | AWSNQQQGLALVGNQPQH
TRBJ2-3 | TRBV5-1 | ASSPPGTSGSTDTQY
TRBJ2-7 | TRBV5-1 | ASSGDSLTYEQY
TRBJ1-5 | TRBV5-1 | ASSLSPAQPQH
TRBJ2-5 | TRBV6-5 | ASSYSGQGWETQY
TRBJ1-2 | TRBV7-3 | ASSLRDRGYGYT
TRBJ2-1 | TRBV28 | ASSPLGQGRNNEQF
TRBJ1-2 | TRBV7-2 | ASSPRTGTGYGYT
TRBJ2-7 | TRBV10-3 | AIMNPGYEQY
TRBJ2-7 | TRBV11-2 | ASRPLTGYYEQY
TRBJ2-1 | TRBV6-1 | ASSEEGLAVGNEQF
TRBJ2-2 | TRBV4-2 | ASSQGETGELF